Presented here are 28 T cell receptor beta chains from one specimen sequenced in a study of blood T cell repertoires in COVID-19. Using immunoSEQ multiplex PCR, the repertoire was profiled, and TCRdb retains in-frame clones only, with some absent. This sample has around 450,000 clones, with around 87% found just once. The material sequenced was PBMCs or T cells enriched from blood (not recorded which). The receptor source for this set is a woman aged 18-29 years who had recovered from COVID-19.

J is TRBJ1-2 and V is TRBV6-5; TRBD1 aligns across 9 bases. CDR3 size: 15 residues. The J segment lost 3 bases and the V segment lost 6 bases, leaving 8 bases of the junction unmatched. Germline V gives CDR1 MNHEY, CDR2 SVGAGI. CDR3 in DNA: TGTGCCAGCAGCCGGGGGACAGGGATAGACTATGGCTACACCTTC. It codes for CASSRGTGIDYGYTF.

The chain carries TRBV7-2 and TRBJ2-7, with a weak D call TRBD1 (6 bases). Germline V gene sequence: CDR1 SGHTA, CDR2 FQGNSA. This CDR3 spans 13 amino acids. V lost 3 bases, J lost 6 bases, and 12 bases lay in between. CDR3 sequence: CASSFQGGREQYF. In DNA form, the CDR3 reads TGTGCCAGCAGCTTCCAAGGGGGACGCGAGCAGTACTTC.

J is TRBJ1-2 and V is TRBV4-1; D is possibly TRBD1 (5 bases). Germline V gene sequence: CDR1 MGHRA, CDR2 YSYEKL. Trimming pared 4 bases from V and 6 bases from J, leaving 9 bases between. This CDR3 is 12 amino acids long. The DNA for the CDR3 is TGCGCCAGCAGCCGCGCGGACAATGGCTACACCTTC. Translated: CASSRADNGYTF.

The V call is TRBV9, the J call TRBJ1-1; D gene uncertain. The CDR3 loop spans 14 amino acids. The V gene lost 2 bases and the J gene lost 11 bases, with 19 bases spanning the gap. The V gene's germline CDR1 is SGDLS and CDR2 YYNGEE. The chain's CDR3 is CASSVLSSGELAFF. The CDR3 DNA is TGTGCCAGCAGCGTGTTGAGTTCTGGTGAATTGGCTTTCTTT.

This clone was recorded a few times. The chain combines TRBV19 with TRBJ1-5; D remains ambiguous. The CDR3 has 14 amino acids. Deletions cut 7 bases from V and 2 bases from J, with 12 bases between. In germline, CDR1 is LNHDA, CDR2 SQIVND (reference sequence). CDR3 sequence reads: CASNEGVGNQPQHF. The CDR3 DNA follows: TGTGCCAGTAACGAGGGTGTGGGCAATCAGCCCCAGCATTTT.

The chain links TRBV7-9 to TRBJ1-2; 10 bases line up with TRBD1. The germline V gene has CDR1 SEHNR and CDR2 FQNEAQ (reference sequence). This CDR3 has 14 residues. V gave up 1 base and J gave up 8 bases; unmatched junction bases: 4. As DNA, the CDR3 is TGTGCCAGCAGCTTAGAGGGGACAGGGGAGGGCTACACCTTC. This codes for CASSLEGTGEGYTF.

CDR3 protein: CASSWMGLQETQYF. The CDR3 bases are TGTGCCAGCAGCTGGATGGGACTCCAAGAGACCCAGTACTTC. The V gene is TRBV5-4, the J gene TRBJ2-5, with D possibly TRBD2 on 6 matching bases. The CDR3 runs 14 residues. The V gene's germline CDR1 is SGHNT and CDR2 YYREEE (reference sequence). With 3 bases removed from V and 1 base from J, the gap between germline ends came to 10 bases.

This CDR3 is CASSSTGQNSPLHF. The CDR3 region has the DNA TGTGCCAGCAGTTCCACAGGCCAGAATTCACCCCTCCACTTT. This chain joins TRBV5-4 and TRBJ1-6, with D perhaps TRBD1 (5 bases). CDR3 length: 14 residues. The V end lost 5 bases, the J end lost 7 bases, and 13 bases lay between the germline ends. CDR1 is SGHNT, CDR2 YYREEE, per germline (reference sequence). The full variable domain, with the rest looked up from reference TRBV5-4 and TRBJ1-6, is ETGVTQSPTHLIKTRGQQVTLRCSSQSGHNTVSWYQQALGQGPQFIFQYYREEENGRGNFPPRFSGLQFPNYSSELNVNALELDDSALYLCASSSTGQNSPLHFGNGTRLTVT.

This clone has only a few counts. DNA of the CDR3: TGTGCCAGCAGCCTAGACACCCTCGGTGCACCCCAGCATTTT. Translated, it gives CASSLDTLGAPQHF. V gene TRBV3-1 (or the pseudogene TRBV3-2) combines with J gene TRBJ1-5; D gene ambiguous. The CDR3 consists of 14 residues. The germline V gene has CDR1 LGHDT and CDR2 YNNKEL (reference sequence). Trimming removed 4 bases at V and 10 bases at J, with 17 bases between.

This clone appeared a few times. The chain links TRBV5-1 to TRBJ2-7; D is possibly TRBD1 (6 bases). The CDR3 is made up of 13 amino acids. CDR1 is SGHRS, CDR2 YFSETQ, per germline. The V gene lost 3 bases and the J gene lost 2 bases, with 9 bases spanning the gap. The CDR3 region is CASSWDTTYEQYF. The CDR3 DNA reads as TGCGCCAGCAGCTGGGACACCACCTACGAGCAGTACTTC. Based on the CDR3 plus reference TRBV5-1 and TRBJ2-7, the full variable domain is KAGVTQTPRYLIKTRGQQVTLSCSPISGHRSVSWYQQTPGQGLQFLFEYFSETQRNKGNFPGRFSGRQFSNSRSEMNVSTLELGDSALYLCASSWDTTYEQYFGPGTRLTVT.

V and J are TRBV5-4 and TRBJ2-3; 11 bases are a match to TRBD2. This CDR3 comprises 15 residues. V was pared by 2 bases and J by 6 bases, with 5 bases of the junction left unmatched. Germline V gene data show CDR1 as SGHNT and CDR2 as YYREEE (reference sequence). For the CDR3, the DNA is TGTGCCAGCAGCTTCCCTTTAGCGGGGGGGGATACGCAGTATTTT. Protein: CASSFPLAGGDTQYF.

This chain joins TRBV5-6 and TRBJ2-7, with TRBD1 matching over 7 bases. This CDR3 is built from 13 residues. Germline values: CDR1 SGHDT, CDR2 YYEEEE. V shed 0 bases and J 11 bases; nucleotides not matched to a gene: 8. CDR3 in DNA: TGTGCCAGCAGCTTGGCGGTTGAGGGGGCGAAGTACTTC. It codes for CASSLAVEGAKYF.

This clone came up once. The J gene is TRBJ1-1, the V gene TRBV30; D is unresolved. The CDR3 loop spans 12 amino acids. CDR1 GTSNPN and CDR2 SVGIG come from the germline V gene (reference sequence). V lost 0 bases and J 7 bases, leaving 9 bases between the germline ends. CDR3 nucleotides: TGTGCCTGGAGTGTAATACTTGGTGAAGCTTTCTTT. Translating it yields CAWSVILGEAFF.

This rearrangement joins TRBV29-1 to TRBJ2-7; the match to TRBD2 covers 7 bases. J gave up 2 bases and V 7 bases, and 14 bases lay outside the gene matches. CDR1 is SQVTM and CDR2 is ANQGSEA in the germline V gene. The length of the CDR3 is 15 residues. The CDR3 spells CSAGGGRLPPYEQYF. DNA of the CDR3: TGCAGCGCTGGGGGGGGTAGACTCCCTCCCTACGAGCAGTACTTC.

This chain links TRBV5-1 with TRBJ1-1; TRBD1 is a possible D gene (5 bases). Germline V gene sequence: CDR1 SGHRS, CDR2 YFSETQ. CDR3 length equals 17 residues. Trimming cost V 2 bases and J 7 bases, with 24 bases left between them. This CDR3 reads CASSFGISGGITGEAFF. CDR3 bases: TGCGCCAGCAGCTTCGGGATTTCGGGGGGTATAACAGGTGAAGCTTTCTTT.

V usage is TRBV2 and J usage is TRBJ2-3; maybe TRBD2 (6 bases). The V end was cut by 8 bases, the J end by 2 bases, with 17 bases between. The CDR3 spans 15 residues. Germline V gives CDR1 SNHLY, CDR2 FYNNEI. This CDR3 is CASAGNSGVTDTQYF. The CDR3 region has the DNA TGTGCCAGCGCGGGAAACTCGGGGGTCACAGATACGCAGTATTTT.

The CDR3 loop is CASSSTSGPKETQYF. The DNA for the CDR3 is TGCGCCAGCAGCTCGACTAGCGGGCCTAAAGAGACCCAGTACTTC. The gene calls are TRBV5-1 and TRBJ2-5; TRBD2 agrees at 10 bases. Germline CDR1 is SGHRS and CDR2 is YFSETQ. V shed 3 bases and J 3 bases; nucleotides not matched to a gene: 5. The CDR3 totals 15 residues.

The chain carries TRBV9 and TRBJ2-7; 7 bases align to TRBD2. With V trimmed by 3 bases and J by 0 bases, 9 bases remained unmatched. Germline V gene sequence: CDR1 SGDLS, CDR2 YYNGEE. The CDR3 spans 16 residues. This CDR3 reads CASSARGDSSSYEQYF. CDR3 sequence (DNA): TGTGCCAGCAGCGCCCGGGGGGACTCGAGCTCCTACGAGCAGTACTTC.

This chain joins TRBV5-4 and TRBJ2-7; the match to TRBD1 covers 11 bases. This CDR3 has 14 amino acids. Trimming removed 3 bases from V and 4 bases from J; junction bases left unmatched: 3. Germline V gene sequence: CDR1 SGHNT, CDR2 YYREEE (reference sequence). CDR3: CASSWRDRGYEQYF. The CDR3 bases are TGTGCCAGCAGCTGGCGGGACAGGGGGTACGAGCAGTACTTC.

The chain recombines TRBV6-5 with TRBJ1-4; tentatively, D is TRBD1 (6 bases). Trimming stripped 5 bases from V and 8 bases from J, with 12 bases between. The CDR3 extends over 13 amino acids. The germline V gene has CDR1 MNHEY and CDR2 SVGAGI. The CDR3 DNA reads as TGTGCCAGCAGTAGCAGGGGAGAGGAAAAACTGTTTTTT. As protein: CASSSRGEEKLFF.

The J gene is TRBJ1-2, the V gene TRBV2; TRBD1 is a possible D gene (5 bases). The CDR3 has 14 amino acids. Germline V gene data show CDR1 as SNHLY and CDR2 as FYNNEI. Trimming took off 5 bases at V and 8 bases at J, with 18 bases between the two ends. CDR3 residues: CASSRGTLEAGYTF. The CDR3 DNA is TGTGCCAGCAGTCGGGGGACCCTCGAAGCGGGCTACACCTTC.

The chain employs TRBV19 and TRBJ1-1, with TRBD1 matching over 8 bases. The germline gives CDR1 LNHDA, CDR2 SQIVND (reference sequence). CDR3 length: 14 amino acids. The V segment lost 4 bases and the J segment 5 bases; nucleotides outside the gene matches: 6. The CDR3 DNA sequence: TGTGCCAGTAGTACACCAGGGGGCGGGACTGAAGCTTTCTTT. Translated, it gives CASSTPGGGTEAFF.

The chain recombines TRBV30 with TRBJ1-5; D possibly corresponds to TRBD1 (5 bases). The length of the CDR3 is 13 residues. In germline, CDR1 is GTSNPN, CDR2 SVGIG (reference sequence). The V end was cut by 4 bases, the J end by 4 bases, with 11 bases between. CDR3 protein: CAWNTGLNQPQHF. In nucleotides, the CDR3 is TGTGCCTGGAATACAGGTCTTAATCAGCCCCAGCATTTT.

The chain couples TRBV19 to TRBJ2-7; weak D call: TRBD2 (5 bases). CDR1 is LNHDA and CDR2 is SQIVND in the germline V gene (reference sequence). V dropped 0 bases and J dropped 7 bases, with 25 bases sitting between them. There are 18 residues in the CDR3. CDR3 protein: CASSIDLNRPGSPGEQYF. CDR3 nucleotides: TGTGCCAGTAGTATAGATCTTAATCGCCCGGGGTCCCCTGGGGAGCAGTACTTC.

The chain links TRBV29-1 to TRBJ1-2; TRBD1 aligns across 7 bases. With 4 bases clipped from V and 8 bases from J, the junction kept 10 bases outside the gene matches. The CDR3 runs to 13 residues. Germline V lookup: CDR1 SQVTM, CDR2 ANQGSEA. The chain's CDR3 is CSVAGGTDWGYTF. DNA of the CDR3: TGCAGCGTTGCAGGGGGGACAGACTGGGGCTACACCTTC.

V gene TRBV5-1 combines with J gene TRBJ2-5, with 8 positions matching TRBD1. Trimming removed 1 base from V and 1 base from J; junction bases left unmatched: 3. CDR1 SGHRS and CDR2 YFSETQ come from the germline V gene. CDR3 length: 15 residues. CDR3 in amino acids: CASSLTGGIQETQYF. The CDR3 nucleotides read TGCGCCAGCAGCTTGACAGGGGGGATCCAAGAGACCCAGTACTTC.

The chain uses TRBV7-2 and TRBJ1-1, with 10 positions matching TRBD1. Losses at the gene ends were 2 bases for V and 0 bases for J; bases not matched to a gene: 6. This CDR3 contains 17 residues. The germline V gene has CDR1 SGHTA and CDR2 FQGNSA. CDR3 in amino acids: CASSLRDRGFMNTEAFF. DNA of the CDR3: TGTGCCAGCAGCTTACGGGACAGGGGATTCATGAACACTGAAGCTTTCTTT.

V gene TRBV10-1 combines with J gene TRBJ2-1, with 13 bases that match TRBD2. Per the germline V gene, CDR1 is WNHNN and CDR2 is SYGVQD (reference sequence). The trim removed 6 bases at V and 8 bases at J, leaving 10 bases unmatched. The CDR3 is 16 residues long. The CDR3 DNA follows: TGCGCCAGCAGCCCCTCACTAGCGGGGGGGCCAGATGAGCAGTTCTTC. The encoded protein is CASSPSLAGGPDEQFF.